This T cell receptor (beta chain) was sequenced in a study of cytomegalovirus exposure and HLA in healthy donors. For the study at large: Among the 400 or so donors who were genotyped, about 80% fell in the genetic ancestry cluster that is associated with self-reported Caucasian donors. The study, taken as a whole, reports: In a later analysis, a genetic analysis reported fewer productive-TCR N-insertions in an Asian-associated ancestry cluster than the cohort average.

The PCR contained 60 Vbeta and 13 Jbeta primers. Measured with immunoSEQ multiplex PCR; TCRdb has only the in-frame clones, and not every one. The sample consists of some 120,000 clones, just under 75% of them appearing once. The germline V gene has CDR1 MNHEY and CDR2 SMNVEV (reference sequence). V shed 5 bases and J 7 bases; nucleotides not matched to a gene: 6. The length of the CDR3 is 15 residues. In the case of this clone: Its target is not known.

The sequence was collected from a man aged 40-49 years in good health and CMV-seropositive. Source material: PBMCs. The J gene is TRBJ1-4, the V gene TRBV27, with 11 bases fitting TRBD1. The CDR3 loop is CASSRGQGAFEKLFF. As DNA, the CDR3 is TGTGCCAGCAGTCGCGGACAGGGGGCGTTTGAAAAACTGTTTTTT.